This T cell receptor beta chain was recovered during a study of T cell responses to AZD1222 COVID-19 vaccine. Broader study findings: Spike regions recognized by vaccine-associated CD4 TCRs spanned the protein, led by 160-218 and 743-854. The donor cohort was predominantly white British with a female majority, and clonal diversity may have been underestimated.

Profiling relied on immunoSEQ multiplex PCR, and the TCRdb table lists in-frame clones only, not all of them. In the table there are roughly 95,000 clones, about 90% of which are singletons. With respect to this clone: The antigen remains unidentified.

Second-dose recipients at about 4 or about 12 weeks were treated as one pooled group. The specimen comprised peripheral blood, sampled 28 days after the second AZD1222 dose. The TCR sequence derives from an adult who received the AZD1222 COVID-19 vaccine.

The CDR3 DNA is TGTGCCTGGAGGGGATGGGGGGGTGAAGGCTACACCTTC. Translated, it gives CAWRGWGGEGYTF. The chain has TRBV30 and TRBJ1-2; TRBD1 is a possible D gene (5 bases). Between the trimmed V and J ends, which lost 3 bases and 8 bases, there was a span of 16 bases. The CDR3 sequence is 13 residues long. Germline values: CDR1 GTSNPN, CDR2 SVGIG (reference sequence). The full variable domain, its missing parts supplied by reference TRBV30 and TRBJ1-2, is SQTIHQWPATLVQPVGSPLSLECTVEGTSNPNLYWYRQAAGRGLQLLFYSVGIGQISSEVPQNLSASRPQDRQFILSSKKLLLSDSGFYLCAWRGWGGEGYTFGSGTRLTVV.